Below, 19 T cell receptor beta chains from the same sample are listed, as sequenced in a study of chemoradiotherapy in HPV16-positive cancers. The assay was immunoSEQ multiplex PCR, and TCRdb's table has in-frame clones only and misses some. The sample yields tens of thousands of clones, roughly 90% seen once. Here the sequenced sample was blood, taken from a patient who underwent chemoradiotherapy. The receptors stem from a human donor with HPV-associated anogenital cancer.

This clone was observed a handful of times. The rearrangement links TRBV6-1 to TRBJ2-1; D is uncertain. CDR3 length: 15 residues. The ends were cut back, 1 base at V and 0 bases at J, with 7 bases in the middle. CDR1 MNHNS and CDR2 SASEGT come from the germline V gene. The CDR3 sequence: CASSEVGNSYNEQFF. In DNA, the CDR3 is TGTGCCAGCAGTGAAGTAGGGAACTCCTACAATGAGCAGTTCTTC.

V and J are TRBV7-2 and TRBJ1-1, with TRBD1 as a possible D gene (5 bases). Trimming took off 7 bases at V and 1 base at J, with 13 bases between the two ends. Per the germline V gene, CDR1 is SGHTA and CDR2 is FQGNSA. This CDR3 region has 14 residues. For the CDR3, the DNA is TGTGCCAGCACTGGGGGGAGAGCGAACACTGAAGCTTTCTTT. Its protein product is CASTGGRANTEAFF.

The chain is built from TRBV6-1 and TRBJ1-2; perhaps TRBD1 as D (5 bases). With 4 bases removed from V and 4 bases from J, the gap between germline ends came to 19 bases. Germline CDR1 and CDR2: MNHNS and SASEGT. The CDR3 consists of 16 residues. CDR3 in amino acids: CASSVDGATSAYGYTF. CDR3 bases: TGTGCCAGCAGTGTAGACGGGGCTACTTCTGCCTATGGCTACACCTTC.

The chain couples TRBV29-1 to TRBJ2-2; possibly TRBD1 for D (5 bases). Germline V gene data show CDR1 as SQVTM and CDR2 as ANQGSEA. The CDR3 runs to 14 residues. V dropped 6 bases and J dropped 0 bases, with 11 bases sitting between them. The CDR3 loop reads CSVAGHTNTGELFF. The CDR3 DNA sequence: TGCAGCGTAGCCGGACACACGAACACCGGGGAGCTGTTTTTT.

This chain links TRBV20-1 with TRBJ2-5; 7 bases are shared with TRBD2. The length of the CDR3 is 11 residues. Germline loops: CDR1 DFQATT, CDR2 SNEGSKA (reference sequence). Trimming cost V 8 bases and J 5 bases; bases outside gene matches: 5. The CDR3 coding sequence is TGCAGTACGACAGCGGGGGAGACCCAGTACTTC. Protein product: CSTTAGETQYF.

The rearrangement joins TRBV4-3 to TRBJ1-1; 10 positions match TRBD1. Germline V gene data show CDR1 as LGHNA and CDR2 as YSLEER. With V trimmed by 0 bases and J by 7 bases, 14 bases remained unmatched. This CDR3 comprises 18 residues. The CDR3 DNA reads TGCGCCAGCAGCCAAGATCGGGACAGGGGTCTAAGTGACAGTGAAGCTTTCTTT. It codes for CASSQDRDRGLSDSEAFF.

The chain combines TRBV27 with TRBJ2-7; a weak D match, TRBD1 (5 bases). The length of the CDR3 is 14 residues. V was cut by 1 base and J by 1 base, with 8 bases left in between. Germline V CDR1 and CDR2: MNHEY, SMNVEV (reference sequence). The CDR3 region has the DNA TGTGCCAGCAGTTTATGGGCAGGGTCCTACGAGCAGTACTTC. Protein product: CASSLWAGSYEQYF.

The DNA of the CDR3 is TGTGCCAGCAGGTGGGGGACCGGGGAGCTGTTTTTT. This encodes CASRWGTGELFF. This sequence joins TRBV6-1 and TRBJ2-2, with D perhaps TRBD1 or TRBD2 (5 bases each). Between the trimmed V and J ends, which lost 6 bases and 5 bases, there was a span of 7 bases. Germline assignment: CDR1 MNHNS and CDR2 SASEGT. CDR3 length equals 12 residues.

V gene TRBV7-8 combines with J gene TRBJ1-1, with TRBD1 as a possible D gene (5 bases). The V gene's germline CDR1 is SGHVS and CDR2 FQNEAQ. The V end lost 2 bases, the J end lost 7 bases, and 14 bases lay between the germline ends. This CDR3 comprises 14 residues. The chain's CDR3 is CASSLNRNGIEAFF. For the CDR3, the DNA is TGTGCCAGCAGCTTAAACAGGAACGGTATTGAAGCTTTCTTT.

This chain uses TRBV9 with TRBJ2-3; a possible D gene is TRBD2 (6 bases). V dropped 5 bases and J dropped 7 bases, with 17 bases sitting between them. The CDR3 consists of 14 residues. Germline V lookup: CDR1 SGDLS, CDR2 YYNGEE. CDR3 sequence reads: CASSARDGHYTQYF. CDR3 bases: TGTGCCAGCAGTGCGCGGGACGGACACTATACGCAGTATTTT.

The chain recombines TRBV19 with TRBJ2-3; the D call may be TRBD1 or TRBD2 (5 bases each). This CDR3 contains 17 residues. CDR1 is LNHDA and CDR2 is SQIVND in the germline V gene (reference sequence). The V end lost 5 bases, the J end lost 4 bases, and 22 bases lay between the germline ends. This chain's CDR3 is CASSAVPGPFAPDTQYF. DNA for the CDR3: TGTGCCAGTAGTGCGGTACCGGGACCCTTTGCCCCAGATACGCAGTATTTT.

CDR3 nucleotides: TGTGCCAGCAGCCCCCCCAGCGGGATAGGTACCGGGGAGCTGTTTTTT. As protein: CASSPPSGIGTGELFF. The chain employs TRBV7-8 and TRBJ2-2; TRBD2 agrees at 7 bases. CDR3 length: 16 amino acids. Losses at the gene ends were 5 bases for V and 5 bases for J; bases not matched to a gene: 11. The germline gives CDR1 SGHVS, CDR2 FQNEAQ.

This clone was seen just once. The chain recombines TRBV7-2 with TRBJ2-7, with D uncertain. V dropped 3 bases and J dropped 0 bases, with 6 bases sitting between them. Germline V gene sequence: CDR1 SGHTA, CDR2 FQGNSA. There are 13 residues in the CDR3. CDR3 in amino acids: CASSLVSSYEQYF. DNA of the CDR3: TGTGCCAGCAGCTTGGTCAGCTCCTACGAGCAGTACTTC. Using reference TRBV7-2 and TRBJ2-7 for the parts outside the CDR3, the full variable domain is GAGVSQSPSNKVTEKGKDVELRCDPISGHTALYWYRQSLGQGLEFLIYFQGNSAPDKSGLPSDRFSAERTGGSVSTLTIQRTQQEDSAVYLCASSLVSSYEQYFGPGTRLTVT.

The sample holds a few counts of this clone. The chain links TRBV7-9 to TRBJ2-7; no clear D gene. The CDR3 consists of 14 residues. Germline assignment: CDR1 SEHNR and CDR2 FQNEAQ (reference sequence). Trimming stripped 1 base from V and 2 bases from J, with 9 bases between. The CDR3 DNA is TGTGCCAGCAGCTTAGTTGGGTTCGCCTACGAGCAGTACTTC. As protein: CASSLVGFAYEQYF. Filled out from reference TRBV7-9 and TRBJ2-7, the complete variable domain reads DTGVSQNPRHKITKRGQNVTFRCDPISEHNRLYWYRQTLGQGPEFLTYFQNEAQLEKSRLLSDRFSAERPKGSFSTLEIQRTEQGDSAMYLCASSLVGFAYEQYFGPGTRLTVT.

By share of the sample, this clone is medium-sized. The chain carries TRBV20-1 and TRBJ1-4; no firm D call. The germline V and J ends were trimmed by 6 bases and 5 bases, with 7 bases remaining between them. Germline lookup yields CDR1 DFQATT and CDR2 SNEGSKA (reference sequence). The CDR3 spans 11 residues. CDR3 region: CSALRNEKLFF. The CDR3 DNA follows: TGCAGTGCCCTCAGGAATGAAAAACTGTTTTTT.

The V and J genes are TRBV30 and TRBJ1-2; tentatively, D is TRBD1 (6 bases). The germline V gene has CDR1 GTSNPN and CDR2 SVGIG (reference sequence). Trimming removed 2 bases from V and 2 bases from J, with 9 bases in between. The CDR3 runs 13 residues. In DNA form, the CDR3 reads TGTGCCTGGAGTACGGGGGCCAACTATGGCTACACCTTC. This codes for CAWSTGANYGYTF.

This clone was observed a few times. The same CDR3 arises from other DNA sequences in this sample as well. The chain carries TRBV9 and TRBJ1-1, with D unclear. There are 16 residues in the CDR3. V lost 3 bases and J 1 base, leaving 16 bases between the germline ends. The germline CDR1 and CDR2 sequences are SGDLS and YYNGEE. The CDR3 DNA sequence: TGTGCCAGCAGCGGGGGAAGTTTGCAGGCGAACACTGAAGCTTTCTTT. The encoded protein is CASSGGSLQANTEAFF. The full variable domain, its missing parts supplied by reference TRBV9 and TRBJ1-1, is DSGVTQTPKHLITATGQRVTLRCSPRSGDLSVYWYQQSLDQGLQFLIQYYNGEERAKGNILERFSAQQFPDLHSELNLSSLELGDSALYFCASSGGSLQANTEAFFGQGTRLTVV.

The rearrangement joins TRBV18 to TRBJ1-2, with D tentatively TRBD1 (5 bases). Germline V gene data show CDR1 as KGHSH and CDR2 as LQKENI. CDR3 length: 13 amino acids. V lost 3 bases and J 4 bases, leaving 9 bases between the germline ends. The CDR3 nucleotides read TGTGCCAGCTCACCTGAACAGGTCTATGGCTACACCTTC. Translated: CASSPEQVYGYTF.

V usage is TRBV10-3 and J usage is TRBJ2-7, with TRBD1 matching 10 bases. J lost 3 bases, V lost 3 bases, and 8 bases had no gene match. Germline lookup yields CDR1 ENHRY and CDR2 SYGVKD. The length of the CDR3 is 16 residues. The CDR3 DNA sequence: TGTGCCATCAGTGATTTTGGGACAGGGGACAGCTACGAGCAGTACTTC. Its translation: CAISDFGTGDSYEQYF.